These 27 T cell receptor beta chains share one sample of origin, sequenced in a study of T-cell reconstitution after alpha-beta-depleted transplantation in children. Preparation of the TCRbeta library was carried out with unique molecular identifiers. TCRdb ran MiXCR on the PCR reads and lists one entry per CDR3 protein. This table holds 780,000 or so distinct CDR3 sequences, roughly 15% found once. This material consisted of PBMCs, mostly from graft donor cells, taken 360 days after TCRalphabeta/CD19-depleted stem cell transplant. The source is a male patient younger than 18 who had a stem cell transplant for acute lymphoblastic leukemia, so the T cells may come from the graft donor.

The chain recombines TRBV20-1 with TRBJ2-1; 9 bases agree with TRBD2. The germline gives CDR1 DFQATT, CDR2 SNEGSKA (reference sequence). Unmatched junction bases numbered 7, after V lost 5 bases and J lost 5 bases. This CDR3 region has 14 residues. The DNA for the CDR3 is TGCAGTGCTTACACTAGCGGGTACCACAATGAGCAGTTCTTC. Protein sequence: CSAYTSGYHNEQFF.

This clonotype was counted only a few times. The chain couples TRBV7-3 to TRBJ1-4; D call uncertain. Looked up from germline, CDR1 is SGHTA and CDR2 is FQGTGA. The CDR3 covers 19 residues. Trimming shortened V by 1 base and J by 3 bases, and 21 bases separated the two germline ends. CDR3 in amino acids: CASSLKPPLVSGSNEKLFF. Written as DNA, the CDR3 is TGTGCCAGCAGCTTAAAACCTCCTTTAGTATCCGGATCTAATGAAAAACTGTTTTTT.

The rearrangement links TRBV20-1 to TRBJ2-1; 15 nucleotides agree with TRBD2. The V and J ends lost 6 bases and 5 bases, in that order; junction bases with no gene match: 11. The CDR3 totals 17 residues. Germline V gene sequence: CDR1 DFQATT, CDR2 SNEGSKA (reference sequence). The CDR3: CSARTSGRALVDNEQFF. CDR3 DNA sequence: TGCAGTGCCCGGACTAGCGGGAGGGCCTTAGTTGACAATGAGCAGTTCTTC.

This clonotype was seen many times. This chain connects TRBV18 to TRBJ2-5, with no clear D. The CDR3 is 12 amino acids. Trimming took 3 bases from V and 1 from J, leaving 3 bases between them. The germline V gene encodes CDR1 KGHSH and CDR2 LQKENI. CDR3 loop: CASSPIQETQYF. The DNA for the CDR3 is TGTGCCAGCTCACCGATCCAAGAGACCCAGTACTTC.

This chain uses TRBV2 with TRBJ2-1, with TRBD2 matching over 9 bases. The trim removed 3 bases at V and 3 bases at J, leaving 0 bases unmatched. Germline CDR1 and CDR2: SNHLY and FYNNEI. The CDR3 has 14 amino acids. The CDR3 nucleotides read TGTGCCAGCAGTGAGCGGGAGGGCTACAATGAGCAGTTCTTC. Its protein product is CASSEREGYNEQFF.

The CDR3 DNA reads TGTGCCACCAGCAGAGAGGGGGGAAAGCAAGAGACCCAGTACTTC. It yields the protein CATSREGGKQETQYF. This chain links TRBV15 with TRBJ2-5; a possible D gene is TRBD2 (6 bases). The V end was cut by 0 bases, the J end by 2 bases, with 10 bases between. Germline V gene data show CDR1 as LNHNV and CDR2 as YYDKDF (reference sequence). There are 15 residues in the CDR3.

This clonotype occurred many times. The V gene is TRBV6-4, the J gene TRBJ2-2; tentative D call: TRBD1 (5 bases). V was pared by 3 bases and J by 3 bases, with 8 bases between. Germline V CDR1 and CDR2: MRHNA, SNTAGT. This CDR3 is built from 14 residues. CDR3 amino acids: CASSEGAYTGELFF. The CDR3 DNA is TGTGCCAGCAGTGAAGGGGCTTACACCGGGGAGCTGTTTTTT.

This clonotype appeared a few times. The chain employs TRBV12-3 or TRBV12-4 and TRBJ2-1; possibly TRBD2 for D (6 bases). The CDR3 length is 17 residues. V gave up 3 bases and J gave up 0 bases, with 15 bases separating them. The CDR3 reads CASSFMRGYSSYNEQFF. The CDR3 bases are TGTGCCAGCAGTTTCATGCGGGGCTACAGCTCCTACAATGAGCAGTTCTTC.

Here the CDR3 reads CSARDLGSGRADEQFF. The CDR3, as DNA: TGCAGTGCTAGAGATCTGGGTAGCGGGAGGGCGGATGAGCAGTTCTTC. The V call is TRBV20-1, the J call TRBJ2-1; 11 positions match TRBD2. The length of the CDR3 is 16 residues. Germline values: CDR1 DFQATT, CDR2 SNEGSKA (reference sequence). The junction had 9 bases not matched to a gene; V was cut back by 0 bases and J by 8 bases.

In its sample, this clonotype was seen many times. The chain uses TRBV10-3 and TRBJ2-7; D perhaps matches TRBD1 (5 bases). This CDR3 has 15 residues. Germline V gives CDR1 ENHRY, CDR2 SYGVKD. With 0 bases removed from V and 6 bases from J, the gap between germline ends came to 15 bases. The CDR3 loop reads CAISESVRVLGEQYF. CDR3 coding DNA: TGTGCCATCAGTGAGTCGGTCAGGGTTCTCGGCGAGCAGTACTTC.

The rearrangement uses TRBV4-1 and TRBJ2-1; TRBD2 aligns across 12 bases. Germline CDR1 is MGHRA and CDR2 is YSYEKL. This CDR3 has 17 residues. V dropped 1 base and J dropped 3; count of bases not matched to a gene: 4. The CDR3 loop is CASSQGTSGRFYNEQFF. DNA of the CDR3: TGCGCCAGCAGCCAAGGAACTAGCGGGAGGTTCTACAATGAGCAGTTCTTC.

The table lists this clonotype with many counts. A much larger clone lies a single base off, so this may be a read error. The gene calls are TRBV7-6 and TRBJ2-3; possible D gene TRBD1, 6 bases. Germline assignment: CDR1 SGHVS and CDR2 FNYEAQ. V was shortened by 1 base and J by 4 bases, with 9 bases between the two germline ends. The CDR3 extends over 14 amino acids. CDR3 protein: CASSLEGGADTQYF. Here the CDR3 DNA reads TGTGCCAGCAGCTTAGAAGGGGGTGCAGATACGCAGTATTTT.

The chain recombines TRBV21-1 with TRBJ2-2; TRBD1 is the table's D call, not checked against the DNA. TRBV21-1 is a pseudogene. The CDR3 sequence is 18 residues long. The CDR3 region has the DNA TGTGCCAGCAGCAAAGGGAACCCGGGGACAGGGTATTCCGGGGAGCTGTTTTTT. It specifies CASSKGNPGTGYSGELFF.

There are a few counts of this clonotype. V usage is TRBV6-6 and J usage is TRBJ1-3; D is undetermined. V was cut by 7 bases and J by 1 base, with 8 bases left in between. CDR3 length: 13 amino acids. The germline CDR1 and CDR2 sequences are MNHNY and SVGAGI (reference sequence). The DNA for the CDR3 is TGTGCCAGCACGTCGACGTCTGGAAACACCATATATTTT. Its protein is CASTSTSGNTIYF.

This clonotype was counted a few times. V and J are TRBV7-9 and TRBJ2-7; D uncertain. Germline V gene lookup returns CDR1 SEHNR and CDR2 FQNEAQ (reference sequence). The CDR3 loop spans 14 amino acids. V was clipped by 5 bases and J by 10 bases, with 21 bases between them. The CDR3 sequence: CASSPTTGLAEQYF. The CDR3, as DNA: TGTGCCAGCAGCCCTACTACGGGCCTGGCCGAACAGTACTTC.

This clonotype was observed a handful of times. This rearrangement joins TRBV2 to TRBJ2-2; 11 nucleotides line up with TRBD2. The CDR3 is made up of 15 amino acids. Trimming removed 2 bases from V and 7 bases from J; junction bases left unmatched: 3. Germline-derived CDR1 and CDR2 are SNHLY and FYNNEI. DNA of the CDR3: TGTGCCAGCAGTGAACTAGGACTAGCGGGCGGGGAGCTGTTTTTT. This codes for CASSELGLAGGELFF.

This clonotype was counted a few times. The chain carries TRBV6-5 and TRBJ1-1; D perhaps matches TRBD1 (5 bases). V was pared by 0 bases and J by 1 base, with 12 bases between. This CDR3 comprises 16 residues. Germline CDR1 reads MNHEY; CDR2 reads SVGAGI. The CDR3 reads CASSYSEGSPNTEAFF. DNA for the CDR3: TGTGCCAGCAGTTACTCAGAGGGGTCGCCGAACACTGAAGCTTTCTTT.

This clonotype has a handful of counts. In DNA, the CDR3 is TGTGCCAGCAGCGCCTCCGGGACAGGGATCCACGAGCAGTACTTC. This encodes CASSASGTGIHEQYF. The chain has TRBV9 and TRBJ2-7, with TRBD1 identical over 9 bases. The trim removed 3 bases at V and 5 bases at J, leaving 9 bases unmatched. Germline lookup yields CDR1 SGDLS and CDR2 YYNGEE. There are 15 residues in the CDR3.

DNA for the CDR3: TGTGCCAGCAGCTTAGTTCTTGGGACTAACCGTCTGGGCACGAGGTTCTTC. Residues: CASSLVLGTNRLGTRFF. This sequence joins TRBV11-2 and TRBJ2-1; TRBD2 agrees at 7 bases. The CDR3 is made up of 17 amino acids. Germline V gene lookup returns CDR1 SGHAT and CDR2 FQNNGV. J was trimmed by 15 bases and V by 1 base; bases with no gene match: 21.

The chain employs TRBV3-1 and TRBJ2-1, with 7 bases lining up with TRBD2. V lost 4 bases and J lost 7; bases outside the gene matches: 13. Germline loops: CDR1 LGHDT, CDR2 YNNKEL (reference sequence). There are 16 residues in the CDR3. CDR3 in DNA: TGTGCCAGCAGCCCTTTTTTGCGGGAGCTGGGGAATGAGCAGTTCTTC. Protein: CASSPFLRELGNEQFF.

The rearrangement uses TRBV28 and TRBJ2-5; D remains unclear. With 3 bases removed from V and 5 bases from J, the gap between germline ends came to 19 bases. The CDR3 covers 16 residues. Per the germline V gene, CDR1 is MDHEN and CDR2 is SYDVKM. CDR3 sequence: CASSFWGVKGEETQYF. CDR3 in DNA: TGTGCCAGCAGTTTTTGGGGTGTAAAGGGCGAGGAGACCCAGTACTTC.

The V and J genes are TRBV9 and TRBJ1-5; perhaps TRBD1 as D (5 bases). Looked up from germline, CDR1 is SGDLS and CDR2 is YYNGEE. V lost 0 bases and J lost 0, with 10 bases in between. The CDR3 length is 16 residues. The CDR3 spells CASSVDGGHSNQPQHF. Written as DNA, the CDR3 is TGTGCCAGCAGCGTAGATGGGGGTCATAGCAATCAGCCCCAGCATTTT.

The V call is TRBV18, the J call TRBJ1-1; no clear D gene. Trimming pared 0 bases from V and 5 bases from J, leaving 16 bases between. The CDR3 length is 16 residues. The V gene's germline CDR1 is KGHSH and CDR2 LQKENI. CDR3 loop: CASSPPRARRETEAFF. The CDR3 DNA reads TGTGCCAGCTCACCACCGAGGGCCAGGAGGGAAACTGAAGCTTTCTTT. Variable domain in full (rest from reference TRBV18 and TRBJ1-1): NAGVMQNPRHLVRRRGQEARLRCSPMKGHSHVYWYRQLPEEGLKFMVYLQKENIIDESGMPKERFSAEFPKEGPSILRIQQVVRGDSAAYFCASSPPRARRETEAFFGQGTRLTVV.

This clonotype was seen more than once but under ten times. The rearrangement joins TRBV27 to TRBJ2-7; D remains unclear. With 10 bases removed from V and 3 bases from J, the gap between germline ends came to 10 bases. CDR1 is MNHEY and CDR2 is SMNVEV in the germline V gene (reference sequence). This CDR3 region has 11 residues. CDR3 sequence: CATKVGYEQYF. The CDR3 nucleotides are TGTGCCACCAAAGTTGGCTACGAGCAGTACTTC.

This clonotype came up many times. V usage is TRBV9 and J usage is TRBJ1-2; 10 bases match TRBD1. This CDR3 spans 12 amino acids. The V gene's germline CDR1 is SGDLS and CDR2 YYNGEE. V gave up 7 bases and J gave up 4 bases; unmatched junction bases: 1. CDR3 nucleotides: TGTGCCAGCGGGGACAGGGGCTATGGCTACACCTTC. This sequence encodes CASGDRGYGYTF.

This clonotype was observed a handful of times. The chain is built from TRBV6-1 and TRBJ2-1, with 9 bases aligning to TRBD2. This CDR3 spans 15 amino acids. CDR1 MNHNS and CDR2 SASEGT come from the germline V gene. The J segment lost 9 bases and the V segment lost 5 bases, leaving 11 bases of the junction unmatched. The CDR3 nucleotides are TGTGCCAGCAGTCCCAGACTGGTAGCGGGAGCTGAGCAGTTCTTC. Translating it yields CASSPRLVAGAEQFF.

The gene calls are TRBV6-5 and TRBJ1-2; maybe TRBD1 (5 bases). The CDR3 runs 16 residues. Trimming stripped 2 bases from V and 4 bases from J, with 17 bases between. The germline gives CDR1 MNHEY, CDR2 SVGAGI. CDR3 sequence reads: CASSYMQGIGGYGYTF. The DNA of the CDR3 is TGTGCCAGCAGTTACATGCAGGGTATAGGAGGCTATGGCTACACCTTC.